This T cell receptor beta chain was recorded in a study of blood T cell repertoires in COVID-19. Study information: From the United States, Italy and Spain came samples of acute and convalescent COVID-19.

Libraries were prepared by immunoSEQ multiplex PCR; TCRdb keeps only in-frame clonotypes and omits some of them. The sample has 85,000 to 130,000 clones, 80% to 95% seen once; the top ten hold 4.5% to 6%. Germline-derived CDR1 and CDR2 are SGHTS and YDEGEE. This CDR3 region has 12 residues. V dropped 4 bases and J dropped 5 bases, with 9 bases sitting between them. Sequencing input: peripheral blood. The clonotype comes from a man between 65 and 79 years old with acute or convalescent COVID-19. This chain links TRBV5-8 with TRBJ2-5; D gene uncertain. The CDR3 here is CASSPWRETQYF. In DNA, the CDR3 is TGTGCCAGCAGCCCCTGGCGGGAGACCCAGTACTTC.